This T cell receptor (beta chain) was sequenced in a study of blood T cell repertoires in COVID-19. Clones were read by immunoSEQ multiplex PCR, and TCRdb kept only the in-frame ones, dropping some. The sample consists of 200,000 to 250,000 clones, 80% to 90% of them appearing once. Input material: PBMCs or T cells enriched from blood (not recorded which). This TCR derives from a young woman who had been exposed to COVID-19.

CDR3 protein: CASSVRGRVTDTQYF. CDR3 bases: TGTGCCAGCAGCGTACGCGGGAGGGTCACAGATACGCAGTATTTT. The genes are TRBV9 and TRBJ2-3; 9 bases are a match to TRBD2. CDR3 length: 15 amino acids. Germline CDR1 reads SGDLS; CDR2 reads YYNGEE. V lost 1 base to trimming and J lost 2 bases; unmatched junction nucleotides: 2.